This T cell receptor beta chain was documented in a study of control samples from healthy donors and cancer patients. Method: immunoSEQ multiplex PCR; TCRdb's copy keeps in-frame clones and lacks some. This sample has around 130,000 clones, with approximately 90% found just once. Source material: blood. The sequence derives from a man between 18 and 29 years old in good health.

The CDR3 DNA is TGCGCCAGCAGCCGACTGGAAGGTGAAGATACGCAGTATTTT. It codes for CASSRLEGEDTQYF. The rearrangement uses TRBV4-1 and TRBJ2-3; D is undetermined. The CDR3 length is 14 residues. Trimming took off 4 bases at V and 5 bases at J, with 13 bases between the two ends. Germline CDR1 reads MGHRA; CDR2 reads YSYEKL.